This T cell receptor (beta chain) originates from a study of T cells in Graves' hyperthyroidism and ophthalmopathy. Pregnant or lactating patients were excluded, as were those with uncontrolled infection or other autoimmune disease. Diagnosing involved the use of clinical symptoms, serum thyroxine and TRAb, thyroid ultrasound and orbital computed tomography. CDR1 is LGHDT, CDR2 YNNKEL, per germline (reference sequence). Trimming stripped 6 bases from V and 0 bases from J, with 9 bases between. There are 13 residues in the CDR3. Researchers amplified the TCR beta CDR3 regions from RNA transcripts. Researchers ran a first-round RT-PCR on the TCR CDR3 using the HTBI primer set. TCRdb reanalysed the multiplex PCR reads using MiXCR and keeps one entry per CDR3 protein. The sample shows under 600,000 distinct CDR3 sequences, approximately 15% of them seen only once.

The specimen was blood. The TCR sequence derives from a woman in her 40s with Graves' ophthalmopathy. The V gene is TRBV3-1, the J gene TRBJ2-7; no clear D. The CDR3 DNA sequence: TGTGCCAGCAGTGTCGCGTCCTCCTACGAGCAGTACTTC. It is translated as CASSVASSYEQYF.